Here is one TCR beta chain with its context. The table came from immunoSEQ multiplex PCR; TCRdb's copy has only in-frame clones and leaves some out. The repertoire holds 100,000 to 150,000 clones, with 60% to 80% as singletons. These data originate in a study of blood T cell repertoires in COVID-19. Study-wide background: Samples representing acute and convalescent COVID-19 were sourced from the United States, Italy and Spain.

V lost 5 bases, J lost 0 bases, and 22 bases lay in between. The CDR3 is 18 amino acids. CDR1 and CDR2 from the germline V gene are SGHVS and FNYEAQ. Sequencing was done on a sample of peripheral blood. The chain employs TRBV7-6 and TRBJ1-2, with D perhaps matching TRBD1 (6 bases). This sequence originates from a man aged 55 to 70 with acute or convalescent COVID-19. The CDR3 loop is CASSPTGHPLDTNYGYTF. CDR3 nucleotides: TGTGCCAGCAGCCCCACGGGACACCCTCTTGATACTAACTATGGCTACACCTTC.